These 8 T cell receptor beta chains share one sample of origin, sequenced in a study of T-cell reconstitution after alpha-beta-depleted transplantation in children. The library targeted TCRbeta and was prepared with unique molecular identifiers. TCRdb redid the calling of the PCR reads with MiXCR, one entry per CDR3 protein. The sample records roughly 250,000 distinct CDR3 sequences, 7.5% to 9.5% being singletons. The sequencing here drew on PBMCs, mostly from graft donor cells, taken 180 days after TCRalphabeta/CD19-depleted stem cell transplant. These receptors all stem from a male patient aged 10 to 17 who had a stem cell transplant for acute lymphoblastic leukemia, so the T cells may come from the graft donor.

This clonotype was seen at least ten times. The chain links TRBV6-2 or TRBV6-3 to TRBJ1-3, with D perhaps TRBD1 (5 bases). Trimming removed 6 bases from V and 4 bases from J, with 13 bases in between. Germline V gene data show CDR1 as MNHEY and CDR2 as SVGEGT. The CDR3 sequence is 14 residues long. The CDR3 bases are TGTGCCAGCAGCTACCCCGGGGGAGGAAACACCATATATTTT. This codes for CASSYPGGGNTIYF.

This clonotype was recorded at least ten times. The gene calls are TRBV5-1 and TRBJ1-4, with TRBD1 matching 7 bases. Germline lookup yields CDR1 SGHRS and CDR2 YFSETQ. V was clipped by 4 bases and J by 6 bases; unmatched bases: 3. The CDR3 sequence is 13 residues long. CDR3 nucleotides: TGCGCCAGCAGCGACGGGACAGATGAAAAACTGTTTTTT. This gives the protein CASSDGTDEKLFF.

At least ten counts were recorded for this clonotype. This chain uses TRBV7-9 with TRBJ2-5; the D is unclear. V lost 0 bases and J 3 bases, leaving 11 bases between the germline ends. Germline V gene lookup returns CDR1 SEHNR and CDR2 FQNEAQ (reference sequence). The length of the CDR3 is 15 residues. CDR3 residues: CASSLALHLKETQYF. In nucleotides, the CDR3 is TGTGCCAGCAGCTTAGCCCTCCATCTGAAAGAGACCCAGTACTTC. Full variable domain (outside the CDR3, taken from reference TRBV7-9 and TRBJ2-5): DTGVSQNPRHKITKRGQNVTFRCDPISEHNRLYWYRQTLGQGPEFLTYFQNEAQLEKSRLLSDRFSAERPKGSFSTLEIQRTEQGDSAMYLCASSLALHLKETQYFGPGTRLLVL.

In this sample, this clonotype turned up many times. This chain joins TRBV7-9 and TRBJ1-4; 7 bases map to TRBD1. The germline V gene encodes CDR1 SEHNR and CDR2 FQNEAQ (reference sequence). The CDR3 has 14 residues. V gave up 5 bases and J gave up 7 bases; unmatched junction bases: 7. The CDR3 nucleotides read TGTGCCAGCAGCCGTACAGGGGTTGTTGAAAAACTGTTTTTT. Encoded protein: CASSRTGVVEKLFF.

This clonotype was observed at least ten times. The chain carries TRBV14 and TRBJ2-5, with D possibly being TRBD2 (6 bases). V was shortened by 6 bases and J by 4 bases, with 12 bases between the two germline ends. The CDR3 has 13 amino acids. Germline CDR1 SGHDN, CDR2 FVKESK. In nucleotides, the CDR3 is TGTGCCAGCAGATCCGGGGGTGGAGAGACCCAGTACTTC. Translating gives CASRSGGGETQYF.

The genes are TRBV6-1 and TRBJ2-7; D might be TRBD2 (6 bases). Trimming took 8 bases from V and 2 from J, leaving 13 bases between them. The CDR3 has 13 amino acids. CDR1 and CDR2 from the germline V gene are MNHNS and SASEGT. The CDR3 sequence: CASLRDFAYEQYF. The CDR3 nucleotides are TGTGCCAGCTTAAGGGACTTTGCCTACGAGCAGTACTTC.

Ten or more counts support this clonotype. V usage is TRBV28 and J usage is TRBJ2-1, with TRBD1 as a possible D gene (6 bases). Germline V gene data show CDR1 as MDHEN and CDR2 as SYDVKM. V gave up 9 bases and J gave up 8 bases, with 20 bases separating them. The CDR3 loop spans 14 amino acids. The CDR3 DNA is TGTGCCAGTCAGGGGTCTCCCGCCATCGATGAGCAGTTCTTC. It specifies CASQGSPAIDEQFF.

CDR3 in amino acids: CASSVEAGKNTEAFF. The CDR3 nucleotides read TGTGCCAGCAGCGTAGAGGCAGGGAAGAACACTGAAGCTTTCTTT. The chain uses TRBV9 and TRBJ1-1; D possibly corresponds to TRBD1 (5 bases). CDR1 and CDR2 (germline): SGDLS, YYNGEE. Trimming shortened V by 0 bases and J by 1 base, and 10 bases separated the two germline ends. The CDR3 extends over 15 amino acids.